These 7 T cell receptor beta chains were all obtained from the same sample, sequenced in a study of Tregs in tolerant kidney transplant recipients. Assay: immunoSEQ multiplex PCR; the TCRdb copy retains only in-frame clones and omits some. The sample carries about 88,000 clones, around nine tenths recorded once. The sequencing input was CD8+ T cells from blood. The receptors were gathered from a human donor in good health.

V usage is TRBV5-1 and J usage is TRBJ1-2; D is unresolved. The germline CDR1 and CDR2 sequences are SGHRS and YFSETQ. The CDR3 has 12 residues. Trimming shortened V by 1 base and J by 8 bases, and 9 bases separated the two germline ends. CDR3 loop: CASSLYGEGYTF. CDR3 bases: TGCGCCAGCAGCTTGTACGGGGAAGGCTACACCTTC.

V usage is TRBV15 and J usage is TRBJ2-3; 9 positions agree with TRBD2. The CDR3 spans 16 residues. Per the germline V gene, CDR1 is LNHNV and CDR2 is YYDKDF (reference sequence). V shed 0 bases, J shed 1 base, and the junction held 2 bases outside the gene matches. The CDR3 reads CATSRDKRGGTDTQYF. In DNA, the CDR3 is TGTGCCACCAGCAGAGATAAGCGGGGGGGCACAGATACGCAGTATTTT.

The chain is built from TRBV2 and TRBJ2-1; maybe TRBD2 (5 bases). This CDR3 is 16 amino acids long. Trimming took 9 bases from V and 0 from J, leaving 18 bases between them. CDR1 is SNHLY and CDR2 is FYNNEI in the germline V gene. This chain's CDR3 is CASPGGLRSSYNEQFF. The CDR3 DNA sequence: TGTGCCAGTCCGGGCGGGTTGCGGAGCTCCTACAATGAGCAGTTCTTC.

The genes are TRBV4-1 and TRBJ2-7; D unclear. With 0 bases removed from V and 7 bases from J, the gap between germline ends came to 16 bases. CDR1 and CDR2 (germline): MGHRA, YSYEKL. The CDR3 runs to 15 residues. The CDR3 loop is CASSQDRSLFYEQYF. The CDR3 region has the DNA TGCGCCAGCAGCCAAGATCGGTCCCTATTCTATGAGCAGTACTTC.

The V gene is TRBV10-3, the J gene TRBJ2-1, with a weak D call TRBD2 (6 bases). The CDR3 spans 14 residues. The V and J ends lost 4 bases and 7 bases respectively, with 14 bases between them. Germline CDR1 is ENHRY and CDR2 is SYGVKD. CDR3 loop: CAISAGVVSNEQFF. The CDR3 DNA reads as TGTGCCATCAGTGCGGGAGTTGTTTCGAATGAGCAGTTCTTC.

This clone was picked up one time. V and J are TRBV6-5 and TRBJ2-3; no definite D call. The germline V and J ends were trimmed by 7 bases and 2 bases, with 16 bases remaining between them. The germline CDR1 and CDR2 sequences are MNHEY and SVGAGI. The CDR3 is 15 residues long. CDR3 in amino acids: CASTLPNGYTDTQYF. CDR3 DNA: TGTGCCAGCACCCTCCCTAATGGATACACAGATACGCAGTATTTT.

The rearrangement joins TRBV7-9 to TRBJ1-4, with 9 bases aligning to TRBD1. After removal of 4 bases from V and 5 bases from J, the junction contained 5 bases not matched to a gene. The germline V gene has CDR1 SEHNR and CDR2 FQNEAQ (reference sequence). This CDR3 has 15 amino acids. The CDR3 loop reads CASSSAGTGNEKLFF. CDR3 nucleotides: TGTGCCAGCAGCTCAGCCGGGACAGGGAATGAAAAACTGTTTTTT.